The 19 T cell receptor beta chains listed next were all sequenced from one sample in a study of blood T cell repertoires in COVID-19. Some clones are missing from TCRdb's copy, which holds only in-frame ones; the method was immunoSEQ multiplex PCR. The sample has tens of thousands of clones, over 80% seen once. Sequenced sample: peripheral blood. Receptors originate from a human donor in a cohort sampled during active COVID-19.

The chain recombines TRBV13 with TRBJ1-1; D gene uncertain. Germline-derived CDR1 and CDR2 are PRHDT and FYEKMQ (reference sequence). Trimming removed 10 bases from V and 4 bases from J, with 10 bases in between. CDR3 length: 11 residues. CDR3 residues: CAILEATEAFF. As DNA, the CDR3 is TGTGCCATCTTAGAGGCCACTGAAGCTTTCTTT.

The chain recombines TRBV11-2 with TRBJ1-6; no reliable D call. The CDR3 is 13 residues long. V lost 2 bases to trimming and J lost 14 bases, with 13 bases between them. The germline V gene has CDR1 SGHAT and CDR2 FQNNGV. The CDR3 protein is CASSLRVLGALHF. DNA for the CDR3: TGTGCCAGCAGCTTAAGAGTCCTCGGGGCCCTCCACTTT.

The rearrangement uses TRBV5-1 and TRBJ1-4; no clear D gene. Per the germline V gene, CDR1 is SGHRS and CDR2 is YFSETQ. CDR3 length: 13 amino acids. V lost 4 bases, J lost 4 bases, and 8 bases lay in between. CDR3 bases: TGCGCCAGCAGCCCCGGACTTAATGAAAAACTGTTTTTT. Translating it yields CASSPGLNEKLFF.

This chain connects TRBV19 to TRBJ2-4; 8 bases agree with TRBD2. Germline V gene data show CDR1 as LNHDA and CDR2 as SQIVND (reference sequence). The CDR3 is 14 residues long. The junction had 7 bases not matched to a gene; V was cut back by 5 bases and J by 7 bases. The CDR3 sequence: CASSFPGLGNIQYF. The CDR3 DNA is TGTGCCAGTAGTTTCCCGGGACTAGGCAACATTCAGTACTTC.

The rearrangement joins TRBV3-1 (or the pseudogene TRBV3-2) to TRBJ2-2; D is uncertain. The germline V gene has CDR1 LGHDT and CDR2 YNNKEL (reference sequence). The CDR3 is 14 residues long. With 3 bases removed from V and 6 bases from J, the gap between germline ends came to 11 bases. The DNA of the CDR3 is TGTGCCAGCAGCCACAATTCGGTAGCCGGGGAGCTGTTTTTT. Residues: CASSHNSVAGELFF.

V and J are TRBV19 and TRBJ2-1; 16 bases map to TRBD2. Looked up from germline, CDR1 is LNHDA and CDR2 is SQIVND (reference sequence). The trim removed 4 bases at V and 2 bases at J, leaving 8 bases unmatched. The CDR3 extends over 19 amino acids. CDR3: CASSKSGTSGRVPYNEQFF. The CDR3 DNA is TGTGCCAGTAGTAAATCCGGGACTAGCGGGAGGGTCCCCTACAATGAGCAGTTCTTC.

V is TRBV7-2 and J is TRBJ2-3, with 9 bases that match TRBD1. The ends lost 1 base at V and 1 base at J; junction bases unmatched: 6. CDR1 is SGHTA, CDR2 FQGNSA, per germline. The CDR3 has 17 residues. The CDR3 here is CASSLVGQGGGTDTQYF. The CDR3 DNA sequence: TGTGCCAGCAGCTTAGTGGGACAGGGAGGGGGCACAGATACGCAGTATTTT.

The chain couples TRBV11-2 to TRBJ2-7; no firm D call. Trimming removed 4 bases from V and 3 bases from J, with 19 bases in between. Germline CDR1 is SGHAT and CDR2 is FQNNGV. The CDR3 sequence is 16 residues long. The CDR3 reads CASSSSSPPFIYEQYF. The CDR3 nucleotides are TGTGCCAGCAGCTCCTCGAGTCCCCCATTTATCTACGAGCAGTACTTC. Complete variable domain (other parts from reference TRBV11-2 and TRBJ2-7): EAGVAQSPRYKIIEKRQSVAFWCNPISGHATLYWYQQILGQGPKLLIQFQNNGVVDDSQLPKDRFSAERLKGVDSTLKIQPAKLEDSAVYLCASSSSSPPFIYEQYFGPGTRLTVT.

The chain carries TRBV24-1 and TRBJ2-3, with 11 bases that match TRBD1. This CDR3 has 15 residues. CDR1 KGHDR and CDR2 SFDVKD come from the germline V gene. The V and J ends lost 0 bases and 6 bases, in that order; junction bases with no gene match: 1. CDR3 nucleotide sequence: TGTGCCACCAGTGATTTGGGGACAGGGGGGGATACGCAGTATTTT. Translating gives CATSDLGTGGDTQYF.

CDR3 nucleotides: TGTGCCACCTCCTCCAGGGTACCCGACAATTCACCCCTCCACTTT. Encoded protein: CATSSRVPDNSPLHF. The chain employs TRBV2 and TRBJ1-6; D is possibly TRBD1 (5 bases). The V gene's germline CDR1 is SNHLY and CDR2 FYNNEI. The V end lost 10 bases, the J end lost 7 bases, and 20 bases lay between the germline ends. This CDR3 has 15 residues.

V and J are TRBV5-4 and TRBJ2-1; D is possibly TRBD1 (6 bases). The V gene's germline CDR1 is SGHNT and CDR2 YYREEE (reference sequence). V was cut by 9 bases and J by 3 bases, with 19 bases left in between. The CDR3 length is 15 residues. The CDR3 protein is CATIGGLGRYNEQFF. In nucleotides, the CDR3 is TGTGCCACTATAGGGGGTTTGGGTCGCTACAATGAGCAGTTCTTC.

The chain carries TRBV27 and TRBJ2-2, with D tentatively TRBD1 (5 bases). V lost 5 bases and J lost 0, with 7 bases in between. Germline CDR1 is MNHEY and CDR2 is SMNVEV (reference sequence). This CDR3 comprises 14 residues. CDR3 residues: CASSLDTNTGELFF. Written as DNA, the CDR3 is TGTGCCAGCAGTCTGGACACGAACACCGGGGAGCTGTTTTTT.

The table lists this clone with a few counts. The chain couples TRBV5-1 to TRBJ1-2; TRBD1 aligns across 8 bases. Germline loops: CDR1 SGHRS, CDR2 YFSETQ. J lost 4 bases, V lost 0 bases, and 5 bases had no gene match. This CDR3 is 15 amino acids long. CDR3 nucleotides: TGCGCCAGCAGCTTGGACGGACAGGGACTCTATGGCTACACCTTC. Translating it yields CASSLDGQGLYGYTF.

This rearrangement joins TRBV14 to TRBJ1-6, with D uncertain. The V gene's germline CDR1 is SGHDN and CDR2 FVKESK. The CDR3 is made up of 15 amino acids. Trimming took off 3 bases at V and 10 bases at J, with 16 bases between the two ends. CDR3 in amino acids: CASSQAGGPGSPLHF. In DNA form, the CDR3 reads TGTGCCAGCAGCCAGGCGGGTGGACCTGGCTCACCCCTCCACTTT.

This chain joins TRBV7-3 and TRBJ2-1; a possible D gene is TRBD2 (5 bases). The CDR3 loop spans 14 amino acids. V lost 5 bases, J lost 10 bases, and 18 bases lay in between. CDR1 is SGHTA, CDR2 FQGTGA, per germline. The CDR3 protein is CASSPASGDREQFF. CDR3 coding DNA: TGTGCCAGCAGCCCCGCGTCCGGGGATAGGGAGCAGTTCTTC.

Details on this clone: The same CDR3 also results from other DNA sequences found in this sample. J is TRBJ2-1 and V is TRBV11-2; D is uncertain. Germline CDR1 is SGHAT and CDR2 is FQNNGV. V was clipped by 1 base and J by 9 bases, with 4 bases between them. This CDR3 is built from 11 residues. CDR3 DNA: TGTGCCAGCAGCTTAGGCGGTGAGCAGTTCTTC. This codes for CASSLGGEQFF.

V gene TRBV6-1 combines with J gene TRBJ1-3, with TRBD1 as a possible D gene (5 bases). This CDR3 contains 16 residues. CDR1 and CDR2 (germline): MNHNS, SASEGT. The V end lost 4 bases, the J end lost 0 bases, and 13 bases lay between the germline ends. In nucleotides, the CDR3 is TGTGCCAGCAGTGCAAACTCTAGGGGCTCTGGAAACACCATATATTTT. Its protein is CASSANSRGSGNTIYF.

The chain recombines TRBV5-1 with TRBJ1-1, with 8 nucleotides matching TRBD1. The germline CDR1 and CDR2 sequences are SGHRS and YFSETQ. The CDR3 contains 14 residues. Losses at the gene ends were 0 bases for V and 7 bases for J; bases not matched to a gene: 5. As DNA, the CDR3 is TGCGCCAGCAGCTTGGCGGTTACAGGGGGTGAAGCTTTCTTT. Translated: CASSLAVTGGEAFF.

The CDR3 is CASSPLTQGSGYTF. DNA for the CDR3: TGTGCCAGCAGTCCTCTTACACAGGGATCGGGCTACACCTTC. The chain carries TRBV6-5 and TRBJ1-2, with a possible D match to TRBD1 (6 bases). V was shortened by 5 bases and J by 8 bases, with 18 bases between the two germline ends. This CDR3 is 14 amino acids long. In germline, CDR1 is MNHEY, CDR2 SVGAGI.